The 7 T cell receptor beta chains presented below share a single source sample, sequenced in a study of blood T cells in healthy people across ages. The second PCR ran roughly 7 to 11 cycles with a sample-barcoded 5' primer and J-beta primers. TCRdb reprocessed the 5' RACE reads via MiXCR and lists one record per CDR3 protein. The sample lists 550,000 to 600,000 distinct CDR3 sequences, under 55% seen once, with about 26% in the top ten. The sample was blood. These TCRs come from a man of 80 years or more in good health.

In this sample, this clonotype turned up many times. V gene TRBV7-9 combines with J gene TRBJ2-3; TRBD2 is a possible D gene (5 bases). The CDR3 extends over 14 amino acids. V was cut by 5 bases and J by 6 bases, with 15 bases left in between. The germline V gene encodes CDR1 SEHNR and CDR2 FQNEAQ (reference sequence). CDR3 loop: CASSRESRRDTQYF. CDR3 DNA: TGTGCCAGCAGCCGCGAGAGCCGGAGGGATACGCAGTATTTT.

Comment on this clonotype: Its ends do not fully match the called genes, so a read error is possible. V is TRBV12-3 or TRBV12-4 and J is TRBJ2-2; TRBD2 agrees at 10 bases. The CDR3 consists of 18 residues. This CDR3 is CAGSLARAGGANTGELFF. CDR3 DNA sequence: TGTGCCGGCAGTTTAGCGCGAGCGGGGGGGGCGAACACCGGGGAGCTGTTTTTT.

The chain has TRBV19 and TRBJ2-3; TRBD1 agrees at 8 bases. CDR1 LNHDA and CDR2 SQIVND come from the germline V gene (reference sequence). Unmatched junction bases numbered 12, after V lost 7 bases and J lost 6 bases. The CDR3 totals 15 residues. CDR3 nucleotides: TGTGCCAGTACACCAGGGAGACAGGGGTCCGATACGCAGTATTTT. This translates into CASTPGRQGSDTQYF.

This clonotype showed up just a few times. The DNA of the CDR3 is TGCGCCAGCAGCCTCCGCGGGAGGGATTACAATGAGCAGTTCTTC. Translating gives CASSLRGRDYNEQFF. J is TRBJ2-1 and V is TRBV5-1; 9 positions match TRBD2. With V trimmed by 4 bases and J by 4 bases, 6 bases remained unmatched. The CDR3 contains 15 residues. The germline V gene encodes CDR1 SGHRS and CDR2 YFSETQ.

The rearrangement joins TRBV3-1 to TRBJ2-5; tentative D call: TRBD1 (6 bases). The CDR3 consists of 14 residues. Germline lookup yields CDR1 LGHDT and CDR2 YNNKEL (reference sequence). Trimming shortened V by 4 bases and J by 2 bases, and 11 bases separated the two germline ends. The CDR3 sequence: CASSPTGQQETQYF. CDR3 nucleotides: TGTGCCAGCAGCCCGACAGGTCAACAAGAGACCCAGTACTTC.

This clonotype was seen a handful of times. The rearrangement links TRBV20-1 to TRBJ1-2, with 7 bases matching TRBD1. Trimming took 5 bases from V and 2 from J; bases not matched to a gene: 8. CDR3 size: 14 residues. Germline V gene lookup returns CDR1 DFQATT and CDR2 SNEGSKA (reference sequence). The chain's CDR3 is CSAGQQGQNYGYTF. The CDR3 DNA is TGCAGTGCTGGCCAACAGGGGCAGAACTATGGCTACACCTTC.

The chain has TRBV20-1 and TRBJ2-7; 14 bases fit TRBD2. The better agreement between TRBJ2-5 and the DNA end casts doubt on the J call. The germline V gene encodes CDR1 DFQATT and CDR2 SNEGSKA (reference sequence). This CDR3 region has 16 residues. CDR3 DNA: TGCAGTGTCGAGGGACCGGGGACTAGCGGGAGAGAGACCCAGTACTTC. Translating it yields CSVEGPGTSGRETQYF.